The clone carrying this T cell receptor beta chain has ten or more counts. This CDR3 is built from 14 residues. Germline lookup yields CDR1 DFQATT and CDR2 SNEGSKA (reference sequence). The germline V and J ends were trimmed by 3 bases and 5 bases, with 13 bases remaining between them. The sample belongs to a study of neurological immune-mediated disorders. TCRdb re-called the 5' RACE reads with MiXCR, one entry per CDR3 protein. The sample has about 50,000 distinct CDR3 sequences, approximately 3% seen once. The receptor was isolated from a woman aged 50 to 60 with multiple sclerosis. The sequenced sample was PBMCs. The chain is built from TRBV20-1 and TRBJ1-4; no clear D gene. The CDR3 coding sequence is TGCAGTGCTAGTAAGGCCAGAGGAAATGAAAAACTGTTTTTT. Its translation: CSASKARGNEKLFF.